This T cell receptor (beta chain) is drawn from a study of blood T cell repertoires in COVID-19. Overall study context: The United States, Italy and Spain provided the acute and convalescent COVID-19 samples. PBMCs, B-cell-depleted T cells, or T cells provided the cDNA or gDNA that made up the material.

The Seattle site enrolled patients during active infection and followed them longitudinally. As handled by the study authors: Amplification of reference gene primers provided the estimated nucleated cell counts. Profiled with immunoSEQ multiplex PCR; TCRdb holds only in-frame clones, not every one. For V, J and clone size, that table is used; D and trimming come from the DNA. The data contain about 120,000 clones, 90% of them singletons. Per germline, CDR1 SGDLS and CDR2 YYNGEE. The CDR3 length is 12 residues. Trimming took 6 bases from V and 7 from J, leaving 12 bases between them. The TCR originated in a woman aged 60-70 years with COVID-19, enrolled during active disease. J is TRBJ2-3 and V is TRBV9; D is perhaps TRBD2 (5 bases). The sequencing input was peripheral blood. CDR3: CASTPGENTQYF. CDR3 sequence (DNA): TGTGCCAGCACCCCCGGGGAGAATACGCAGTATTTT.